These T cell receptor beta chains were read from a single sample in a study of blood T cell repertoires in COVID-19. Data came from immunoSEQ multiplex PCR; TCRdb stores just in-frame clones and leaves some out. The sample consists of around 300,000 clones, 75% to 90% of them appearing once. The sequencing input was peripheral blood. Receptors originate from a woman aged 25 to 39 who had recovered from COVID-19. CDR3s include the opening cysteine and the closing phenylalanine or tryptophan. The order of the fields is J gene, clone size, V gene, D gene, CDR3 protein. A D gene is named only where the DNA matches it firmly. A clone size is listed for some rows: how often the clone was seen (once, few, many), or a class if it is expanded.

j_gene: TRBJ2-5; abundance: -; v_gene: TRBV4-1; d_gene: -; CDR3aa: CASSSSPTREETQYF
j_gene: TRBJ2-7; abundance: -; v_gene: TRBV6-5; d_gene: TRBD2; CDR3aa: CASRAGTSLVEQYF
j_gene: TRBJ2-1; abundance: -; v_gene: TRBV19; d_gene: TRBD1; CDR3aa: CASSMQGAPNEQFF
j_gene: TRBJ2-3; abundance: -; v_gene: TRBV20-1; d_gene: TRBD2; CDR3aa: CSASLPRGEGTDTQYF
j_gene: TRBJ2-2; abundance: -; v_gene: TRBV19; d_gene: TRBD2; CDR3aa: CASSILLGLGDTGELFF
j_gene: TRBJ2-3; abundance: -; v_gene: TRBV25-1; d_gene: -; CDR3aa: CASIDTRDTSDTQYF
j_gene: TRBJ1-6; abundance: few; v_gene: TRBV6-5; d_gene: -; CDR3aa: CASDGQSNNSPLHF
j_gene: TRBJ2-2; abundance: -; v_gene: TRBV28; d_gene: -; CDR3aa: CASSWSGWSGELFF
j_gene: TRBJ1-2; abundance: -; v_gene: TRBV11-3; d_gene: -; CDR3aa: CASSPGHEIYGYTF
j_gene: TRBJ2-5; abundance: -; v_gene: TRBV5-4; d_gene: -; CDR3aa: CASSLVAASETQYF
j_gene: TRBJ1-1; abundance: -; v_gene: TRBV28; d_gene: -; CDR3aa: CASSSGNTEAFF
j_gene: TRBJ2-3; abundance: -; v_gene: TRBV11-3; d_gene: TRBD1; CDR3aa: CASSHRDRVDTQYF
j_gene: TRBJ1-1; abundance: -; v_gene: TRBV3-1/TRBV3-2; d_gene: -; CDR3aa: CASSWAGGTEAFF
j_gene: TRBJ2-2; abundance: -; v_gene: TRBV6-1; d_gene: -; CDR3aa: CASSESRSTGELFF
j_gene: TRBJ1-6; abundance: -; v_gene: TRBV18; d_gene: TRBD1; CDR3aa: CASSPSGQGNSPLHF
j_gene: TRBJ2-1; abundance: -; v_gene: TRBV6-2/TRBV6-3; d_gene: TRBD2; CDR3aa: CASSSHPMRGAISYNEQFF
j_gene: TRBJ2-7; abundance: -; v_gene: TRBV7-9; d_gene: TRBD2; CDR3aa: CASSHRRGTSDLYEQYF
j_gene: TRBJ1-1; abundance: -; v_gene: TRBV2; d_gene: -; CDR3aa: CASSEVVIGQRNTEAFF
j_gene: TRBJ1-1; abundance: -; v_gene: TRBV18; d_gene: -; CDR3aa: CASSSVGGANTEAFF
j_gene: TRBJ2-7; abundance: many; v_gene: TRBV19; d_gene: TRBD1; CDR3aa: CATQRTGGIYEQYF
j_gene: TRBJ1-5; abundance: -; v_gene: TRBV3-1/TRBV3-2; d_gene: TRBD1; CDR3aa: CASSQGSQGGNQPQHF
j_gene: TRBJ2-7; abundance: -; v_gene: TRBV30; d_gene: TRBD1; CDR3aa: CAWSPMGQGGSYEQYF
j_gene: TRBJ2-7; abundance: -; v_gene: TRBV15; d_gene: TRBD2; CDR3aa: CATSRATLGQREGLEQYF
j_gene: TRBJ1-5; abundance: -; v_gene: TRBV6-5; d_gene: TRBD1; CDR3aa: CASSRDRDQPQHF
j_gene: TRBJ2-7; abundance: once; v_gene: TRBV20-1; d_gene: -; CDR3aa: CSAPLGPEQYF
j_gene: TRBJ2-7; abundance: -; v_gene: TRBV7-2; d_gene: -; CDR3aa: CASSLGVSYEQYF
j_gene: TRBJ1-6; abundance: -; v_gene: TRBV15; d_gene: -; CDR3aa: CATSREFRVQSPLHF
j_gene: TRBJ2-1; abundance: -; v_gene: TRBV28; d_gene: TRBD2; CDR3aa: CASTIRLAGHNEQFF
j_gene: TRBJ1-5; abundance: -; v_gene: TRBV6-2/TRBV6-3; d_gene: -; CDR3aa: CASSKSGKRAQPQHF
j_gene: TRBJ1-3; abundance: -; v_gene: TRBV13; d_gene: TRBD1; CDR3aa: CASRTYTGAEDTIYF
j_gene: TRBJ1-6; abundance: -; v_gene: TRBV27; d_gene: -; CDR3aa: CASSPSPNSPLHF
j_gene: TRBJ2-7; abundance: -; v_gene: TRBV6-5; d_gene: TRBD1; CDR3aa: CASSVTGGYEQYF
j_gene: TRBJ1-4; abundance: -; v_gene: TRBV11-3; d_gene: -; CDR3aa: CASTFLPPDTRNEKLFF
j_gene: TRBJ1-5; abundance: -; v_gene: TRBV2; d_gene: TRBD1; CDR3aa: CASSDTVKGGQVQPQHF
j_gene: TRBJ2-7; abundance: -; v_gene: TRBV6-1; d_gene: -; CDR3aa: CASSEAWTPSYEQYF
j_gene: TRBJ1-5; abundance: -; v_gene: TRBV5-3; d_gene: TRBD1; CDR3aa: CARSAGQDFYSNQPQHF
j_gene: TRBJ1-5; abundance: once; v_gene: TRBV7-2; d_gene: TRBD1; CDR3aa: CASSPGGASNQPQHF
j_gene: TRBJ1-6; abundance: once; v_gene: TRBV18; d_gene: -; CDR3aa: CASSLGLPHSYNSPLHF
j_gene: TRBJ2-6; abundance: -; v_gene: TRBV29-1; d_gene: TRBD1; CDR3aa: CSVEEQGSGANVLTF
j_gene: TRBJ1-1; abundance: -; v_gene: TRBV30; d_gene: -; CDR3aa: CAWNRENTEAFF
j_gene: TRBJ1-6; abundance: few; v_gene: TRBV5-1; d_gene: -; CDR3aa: CASSQGSGDSPLHF
j_gene: TRBJ1-3; abundance: -; v_gene: TRBV6-1; d_gene: -; CDR3aa: CASSEGGHSGNTIYF
j_gene: TRBJ2-7; abundance: -; v_gene: TRBV7-2; d_gene: TRBD1; CDR3aa: CASSFTGGGSYEQYF
j_gene: TRBJ2-7; abundance: -; v_gene: TRBV7-9; d_gene: TRBD2; CDR3aa: CASSLEGLAGPILYEQYF
j_gene: TRBJ2-3; abundance: once; v_gene: TRBV7-3; d_gene: -; CDR3aa: CASSLYGKAGDTQYF
j_gene: TRBJ2-1; abundance: -; v_gene: TRBV18; d_gene: TRBD2; CDR3aa: CASSPPSSGRGNEQFF
j_gene: TRBJ1-2; abundance: medium-sized; v_gene: TRBV9; d_gene: TRBD1; CDR3aa: CASSVSRDSFNYGYTF
j_gene: TRBJ2-1; abundance: -; v_gene: TRBV5-1; d_gene: -; CDR3aa: CASSLVGPYNEQFF
j_gene: TRBJ1-1; abundance: few; v_gene: TRBV4-1; d_gene: -; CDR3aa: CASSVQQFGGTEAFF
j_gene: TRBJ2-7; abundance: -; v_gene: TRBV5-1; d_gene: -; CDR3aa: CASSEGQTEQYF
j_gene: TRBJ2-2; abundance: -; v_gene: TRBV19; d_gene: -; CDR3aa: CASSFGGRGTGELFF
j_gene: TRBJ2-1; abundance: -; v_gene: TRBV12-3/TRBV12-4; d_gene: TRBD1; CDR3aa: CASSVTGANEQFF
j_gene: TRBJ2-7; abundance: -; v_gene: TRBV5-1; d_gene: TRBD2; CDR3aa: CASSFVAGSSYEQYF
j_gene: TRBJ2-3; abundance: -; v_gene: TRBV27; d_gene: -; CDR3aa: CASSFDSPDTQYF
j_gene: TRBJ2-2; abundance: -; v_gene: TRBV30; d_gene: -; CDR3aa: CAWSAANTGELFF